This T cell receptor (beta chain) was obtained from a study of beta chain features in type 1 diabetes. Overall study context: The study examined 107,917,701 sorted cells across all samples. Broader study findings: People with Type 1 diabetes carried modestly yet significantly shorter TCRB CDR3s in all four CD4+ subsets. Relative to healthy donors, patients appeared to have naive, central memory and Treg TCRB repertoires that were more similar.

About this clone: Its antigen is currently unknown.

Since all of the isolated RNA was reverse transcribed, expressed TCRB transcripts were what got sequenced. Generated by immunoSEQ multiplex PCR, the TCRdb table keeps only in-frame clones and is missing some. The sample carries some 330,000 clones, approximately 12% recorded once. Heparinised blood was drawn once per donor, averaging about 0.11 L. Cells sorted by CD45RO/CCR7/CD25/CD127/CD95/CD27 comprised CD4+ naive, central memory, regulatory and stem cell-like memory cells. Between the trimmed V and J ends, which lost 7 bases and 2 bases, there was a span of 14 bases. The CDR3 extends over 14 amino acids. The germline V gene encodes CDR1 LNHDA and CDR2 SQIVND (reference sequence).

Sequencing was carried out using naive CD4+ T cells from blood. The receptor comes from a woman under 30 with type 1 diabetes. V is TRBV19 and J is TRBJ1-2; D might be TRBD1 (6 bases). The CDR3 nucleotides are TGTGCCAGTACCCCGGACAGAGGAAACTATGGCTACACCTTC. It codes for CASTPDRGNYGYTF.